Listed here are 16 T cell receptor beta chains from one sample, sequenced in a study of blood T cell repertoires in COVID-19 (dated by TCRdb to about 2020). Receptor libraries were prepared by the immunoSEQ multiplex PCR assay. Sourced from immuneACCESS, this table was stored by TCRdb with only in-frame sequences that have V and J called. A share of the clones is absent; for the studies checked, an unresolved V gene accounts for under half, and the remainder has no known explanation. The sample profile shows tens of thousands of clones; 70% to 90% of them were found once. The ten largest account for 2.9% of the sample. The material sequenced was peripheral blood. The origin of the receptors is an elderly woman with acute or convalescent COVID-19.

This chain connects TRBV5-1 to TRBJ2-1; no firm D call. Germline values: CDR1 SGHRS, CDR2 YFSETQ. This CDR3 has 12 amino acids. V lost 1 base, J lost 6 bases, and 5 bases lay in between. The CDR3 loop reads CASSLPSNEQFF. Here the CDR3 DNA reads TGCGCCAGCAGCTTGCCTAGCAATGAGCAGTTCTTC.

The rearrangement links TRBV3-1 (or the pseudogene TRBV3-2) to TRBJ2-1, with 7 bases aligning to TRBD2. The CDR3 is 16 residues long. Germline V lookup: CDR1 LGHDT, CDR2 YNNKEL (reference sequence). Trimming at V came to 0 bases and at J to 4 bases, leaving 6 bases not matched to a gene. CDR3: CASSQDLASGYNEQFF. Written as DNA, the CDR3 is TGTGCCAGCAGCCAAGATCTGGCTAGCGGATACAATGAGCAGTTCTTC.

V usage is TRBV5-4 and J usage is TRBJ1-1; 10 positions match TRBD1. The CDR3 is 16 residues long. Germline CDR1 SGHNT, CDR2 YYREEE (reference sequence). Trimming took 3 bases from V and 13 from J; bases not matched to a gene: 18. The CDR3 protein is CASSSLGLTGTGVGFF. In nucleotides, the CDR3 is TGTGCCAGCAGCTCGCTGGGGCTAACCGGGACAGGGGTTGGTTTCTTT.

The chain joins TRBV3-1 (or the pseudogene TRBV3-2) to TRBJ2-7; 10 bases fit TRBD2. The ends lost 4 bases at V and 0 bases at J; junction bases unmatched: 6. This CDR3 has 16 residues. Germline loops: CDR1 LGHDT, CDR2 YNNKEL (reference sequence). The CDR3 loop is CASSRPSGRHSYEQYF. The CDR3, as DNA: TGTGCCAGCAGCCGCCCTAGCGGGAGACACTCCTACGAGCAGTACTTC.

The chain joins TRBV25-1 to TRBJ2-2; 7 bases match TRBD2. After removal of 2 bases from V and 6 bases from J, the junction contained 0 bases not matched to a gene. The germline CDR1 and CDR2 sequences are MGHDK and SYGVNS. The CDR3 length is 13 residues. Written as DNA, the CDR3 is TGTGCCAGCAGTGAACGGGGGGCCGGGGAGCTGTTTTTT. It yields the protein CASSERGAGELFF. Supplemented by reference TRBV25-1 and TRBJ2-2, the full variable domain reads EADIYQTPRYLVIGTGKKITLECSQTMGHDKMYWYQQDPGMELHLIHYSYGVNSTEKGDLSSESTVSRIRTEHFPLTLESARPSHTSQYLCASSERGAGELFFGEGSRLTVL.

This rearrangement joins TRBV7-9 to TRBJ2-7; TRBD1 might be the D (6 bases). The CDR3 extends over 14 amino acids. The V gene lost 1 base and the J gene lost 6 bases, with 13 bases spanning the gap. Germline V gene data show CDR1 as SEHNR and CDR2 as FQNEAQ (reference sequence). The CDR3 bases are TGTGCCAGCAGCTTAGTCAGGGGTGGAGTCGAGCAGTACTTC. Protein: CASSLVRGGVEQYF.

The chain couples TRBV28 to TRBJ2-1; D perhaps matches TRBD2 (5 bases). The CDR3 runs to 15 residues. V lost 6 bases and J 4 bases, leaving 16 bases between the germline ends. CDR1 is MDHEN and CDR2 is SYDVKM in the germline V gene. The chain's CDR3 is CASRMEDWEYNEQFF. The CDR3 DNA reads as TGTGCCAGCAGAATGGAGGATTGGGAATACAATGAGCAGTTCTTC.

The J gene is TRBJ1-5, the V gene TRBV28; the D gene is possibly TRBD1 (6 bases). Trimming cost V 6 bases and J 3 bases, with 15 bases left between them. In germline, CDR1 is MDHEN, CDR2 SYDVKM. This CDR3 has 15 amino acids. CDR3 coding DNA: TGTGCCAGCAGATCAGGGGACGAGGACAATCAGCCCCAGCATTTT. Translation: CASRSGDEDNQPQHF. The full variable domain, in which reference TRBV28 and TRBJ1-5 provide the parts outside the CDR3, is DVKVTQSSRYLVKRTGEKVFLECVQDMDHENMFWYRQDPGLGLRLIYFSYDVKMKEKGDIPEGYSVSREKKERFSLILESASTNQTSMYLCASRSGDEDNQPQHFGDGTRLSIL.

The chain is built from TRBV28 and TRBJ1-4, with 7 nucleotides matching TRBD1. Trimming removed 6 bases from V and 0 bases from J; junction bases left unmatched: 7. Germline values: CDR1 MDHEN, CDR2 SYDVKM. The CDR3 length is 16 residues. The CDR3 protein is CASRGTDITTNEKLFF. CDR3 nucleotide sequence: TGTGCCAGCAGAGGGACAGACATTACAACTAATGAAAAACTGTTTTTT.

J is TRBJ2-2 and V is TRBV7-2; TRBD1 might be the D (5 bases). V lost 2 bases, J lost 4 bases, and 11 bases lay in between. The CDR3 covers 15 residues. Germline CDR1 is SGHTA and CDR2 is FQGNSA. The CDR3 region has the DNA TGTGCCAGCAGCTTATGGGGCCCGAGCACCGGGGAGCTGTTTTTT. Protein: CASSLWGPSTGELFF.

This chain links TRBV29-1 with TRBJ1-4; TRBD1 agrees at 8 bases. The CDR3 consists of 13 residues. Germline CDR1 is SQVTM and CDR2 is ANQGSEA. The junction had 3 bases not matched to a gene; V was cut back by 6 bases and J by 3 bases. In DNA form, the CDR3 reads TGCAGCGTCGGACAGGGCTCTAATGAAAAACTGTTTTTT. Translation: CSVGQGSNEKLFF.

V usage is TRBV12-3 or TRBV12-4 and J usage is TRBJ1-2, with D unresolved. The germline V and J ends were trimmed by 4 bases and 4 bases, with 7 bases remaining between them. This CDR3 has 12 residues. The CDR3, as DNA: TGTGCCAGCAGTTCCGGAGGCTATGGCTACACCTTC. Its translation: CASSSGGYGYTF.

This chain links TRBV27 with TRBJ1-5; 10 bases agree with TRBD1. This CDR3 is 16 amino acids long. Per the germline V gene, CDR1 is MNHEY and CDR2 is SMNVEV (reference sequence). V was pared by 5 bases and J by 6 bases, with 10 bases of the junction left unmatched. The CDR3 region has the DNA TGTGCCAGCAGTCTACGCGGGACAGGGGAAAGTCAGCCCCAGCATTTT. Its protein product is CASSLRGTGESQPQHF.

The genes are TRBV29-1 and TRBJ2-5; 7 nucleotides align to TRBD2. V was clipped by 3 bases and J by 2 bases; unmatched bases: 9. The CDR3 is 15 residues long. Per germline, CDR1 SQVTM and CDR2 ANQGSEA. CDR3 region: CSVEDRLAAQETQYF. The CDR3 region has the DNA TGCAGCGTTGAGGATCGGCTAGCGGCGCAAGAGACCCAGTACTTC.

The genes are TRBV2 and TRBJ2-7; 8 positions match TRBD1. Germline CDR1 and CDR2: SNHLY and FYNNEI. The CDR3 is 14 amino acids. V lost 3 bases, J lost 2 bases, and 3 bases stayed unmatched. The CDR3 DNA is TGTGCCAGCAGTGAGCAGGGGGCGGCCTACGAGCAGTACTTC. It codes for CASSEQGAAYEQYF.

This CDR3 is CASGDGRVNEQFF. CDR3 DNA: TGTGCTAGTGGGGACGGCAGGGTCAATGAGCAGTTCTTC. The chain uses TRBV12-5 and TRBJ2-1; D may be TRBD1 (5 bases). This CDR3 has 13 residues. The V end was cut by 6 bases, the J end by 6 bases, with 12 bases between. Germline assignment: CDR1 LGHNT and CDR2 FRNRAP.